This entry lists 5 T cell receptor beta chains sequenced from one sample in a study of T cells in Graves' hyperthyroidism and ophthalmopathy. What was amplified from RNA transcripts were TCR beta CDR3 regions. During a first-round RT-PCR of the TCR CDR3, the HTBI primer set was used. TCRdb re-derived calls from the multiplex PCR reads in MiXCR, one entry per CDR3 protein. Seen here are hundreds of thousands of distinct CDR3 sequences, over 15% observed once, and the top ten hold 16%. Input material: blood. These receptors were taken from a woman in her forties or fifties with Graves' hyperthyroidism that later progressed to Graves' ophthalmopathy.

This clonotype was seen at least ten times. The chain has TRBV2 and TRBJ1-1; no firm D call. The CDR3 runs to 13 residues. Trimming left V 7 bases short and J 0 bases short, with 9 bases between. CDR1 is SNHLY, CDR2 FYNNEI, per germline. DNA for the CDR3: TGTGCCAGCACTCGATCTATGAACACTGAAGCTTTCTTT. The encoded protein is CASTRSMNTEAFF.

Remarks on this clonotype: A much larger clone lies a single base off, so this may be a read error. The gene calls are TRBV6-5 and TRBJ2-2; D is undetermined. Germline CDR1 is MNHEY and CDR2 is SVGAGI. The V end was cut by 2 bases, the J end by 5 bases, with 3 bases between. This CDR3 comprises 12 residues. DNA of the CDR3: TGTGCCAGCAGTTACAGAACCGGGGAGCTGTTTTTT. Protein: CASSYRTGELFF.

This clonotype was counted a few times. V and J are TRBV20-1 and TRBJ2-7; the D is unclear. CDR1 and CDR2 (germline): DFQATT, SNEGSKA (reference sequence). The CDR3 sequence is 13 residues long. V was cut by 0 bases and J by 0 bases, with 6 bases left in between. In DNA, the CDR3 is TGCAGTGCTAGAGACACAACCTCCTACGAGCAGTACTTC. Translating it yields CSARDTTSYEQYF.

This clonotype was observed at least ten times. The chain combines TRBV20-1 with TRBJ2-3, with TRBD2 as a possible D gene (5 bases). Germline-derived CDR1 and CDR2 are DFQATT and SNEGSKA (reference sequence). V gave up 0 bases and J gave up 0 bases, with 13 bases separating them. CDR3 length: 16 amino acids. The CDR3: CSARDSSGSSTDTQYF. Written as DNA, the CDR3 is TGCAGTGCTAGAGATTCGTCGGGGAGCAGCACAGATACGCAGTATTTT.

In the case of this clonotype: A much larger clonotype is one base distant, so this may be a read error. The chain employs TRBV20-1 and TRBJ1-1; unclear D gene. Germline V gene data show CDR1 as DFQATT and CDR2 as SNEGSKA (reference sequence). The CDR3 length is 12 residues. The germline V and J ends were trimmed by 5 bases and 1 base, with 8 bases remaining between them. CDR3 in DNA: TGCAGTGCTGGGAGGCAGAACACTGAAGCTTTCTTT. Amino acid sequence: CSAGRQNTEAFF.